A single sample gave rise to the 12 T cell receptor beta chains below, sequenced in a study of identical twins (dated by TCRdb to about 2016). Libraries were prepared through 5' RACE. Instrument used: Illumina HiSeq 2000. TCRdb's own reprocessing of the public reads used fastp at Q25 and MiXCR and kept productive beta chains. Records with the same CDR3 protein are collapsed into one entry carrying the most frequent genes and DNA. The sample contains nearly 900,000 distinct CDR3 sequences, 9% to 15% of them found a single time. The ten largest clones represent around 1.5% of the sample. Another study also made use of these data, one on yellow fever vaccine responses in identical twins.

Sample: PBMCs. These TCRs come from a woman aged 18-29 years in good health.

In its sample, this clonotype was seen a few times. The chain combines TRBV5-1 with TRBJ2-3, with 7 bases that match TRBD2. CDR1 and CDR2 (germline): SGHRS, YFSETQ. J gave up 5 bases and V 4 bases, and 16 bases lay outside the gene matches. The CDR3 totals 17 residues. The CDR3 loop reads CASSTSSGTNLGDTQYF. CDR3 nucleotide sequence: TGCGCCAGCAGCACATCAAGCGGGACTAACCTGGGAGATACGCAGTATTTT.

This clonotype was detected only once. The chain couples TRBV5-1 to TRBJ1-2; D call uncertain. Germline V gene sequence: CDR1 SGHRS, CDR2 YFSETQ. Trimming took off 4 bases at V and 4 bases at J, with 14 bases between the two ends. The CDR3 has 14 amino acids. The CDR3 loop is CASSETGTVYGYTF. The CDR3, as DNA: TGCGCCAGCAGCGAAACGGGAACTGTCTATGGCTACACCTTC. The whole variable domain, remainder taken from reference TRBV5-1 and TRBJ1-2, is KAGVTQTPRYLIKTRGQQVTLSCSPISGHRSVSWYQQTPGQGLQFLFEYFSETQRNKGNFPGRFSGRQFSNSRSEMNVSTLELGDSALYLCASSETGTVYGYTFGSGTRLTVV.

This clonotype was found a few times. The chain links TRBV14 to TRBJ2-5; 12 nucleotides line up with TRBD2. Germline V gene lookup returns CDR1 SGHDN and CDR2 FVKESK. There are 15 residues in the CDR3. V shed 8 bases, J shed 1 base, and the junction held 5 bases outside the gene matches. The CDR3 nucleotides read TGTGCCAGCCGACTAGCGGGAGCCCCCCAAGAGACCCAGTACTTC. It is translated as CASRLAGAPQETQYF.

This clonotype has ten or more counts. The J gene is TRBJ2-1, the V gene TRBV5-1, with D possibly being TRBD2 (7 bases). Deletions cut 2 bases from V and 2 bases from J, with 14 bases between. In germline, CDR1 is SGHRS, CDR2 YFSETQ. The CDR3 runs 16 residues. The CDR3 DNA reads as TGCGCCAGCAGCTTAGGGGGGGGGGCAACCTACAATGAGCAGTTCTTC. Translating it yields CASSLGGGATYNEQFF.

This chain joins TRBV6-6 and TRBJ2-7, with D perhaps TRBD2 (6 bases). The CDR3 loop spans 12 amino acids. V gave up 2 bases and J gave up 6 bases, with 8 bases separating them. Germline-derived CDR1 and CDR2 are MNHNY and SVGAGI (reference sequence). This chain's CDR3 is CASSYTSSEQYF. CDR3 bases: TGTGCCAGCAGTTACACTAGCTCCGAGCAGTACTTC.

This sequence joins TRBV18 and TRBJ2-2; 9 bases are a match to TRBD1. Germline CDR1 KGHSH, CDR2 LQKENI. The CDR3 length is 16 residues. J lost 1 base, V lost 6 bases, and 6 bases had no gene match. As DNA, the CDR3 is TGTGCCAGCTCCCGACAGGGGGTTGGGAACACCGGGGAGCTGTTTTTT. Translated: CASSRQGVGNTGELFF. The whole variable domain, filled in from reference TRBV18 and TRBJ2-2, reads NAGVMQNPRHLVRRRGQEARLRCSPMKGHSHVYWYRQLPEEGLKFMVYLQKENIIDESGMPKERFSAEFPKEGPSILRIQQVVRGDSAAYFCASSRQGVGNTGELFFGEGSRLTVL.

The chain carries TRBV29-1 and TRBJ1-2; the D gene is possibly TRBD1 (6 bases). Trimming shortened V by 3 bases and J by 4 bases, and 9 bases separated the two germline ends. Looked up from germline, CDR1 is SQVTM and CDR2 is ANQGSEA. CDR3 length: 12 residues. The CDR3 nucleotides are TGCAGCGTTGAGGACAGCCTCTATGGCTACACCTTC. Translating gives CSVEDSLYGYTF. The full variable domain, completed using reference TRBV29-1 and TRBJ1-2, is SAVISQKPSRDICQRGTSLTIQCQVDSQVTMMFWYRQQPGQSLTLIATANQGSEATYESGFVIDKFPISRPNLTFSTLTVSNMSPEDSSIYLCSVEDSLYGYTFGSGTRLTVV.

This clonotype was seen only a few times. CDR3 bases: TGTGCCAGCAGCTGGGACAGATCCTACGAGCAGTACTTC. Translated, it gives CASSWDRSYEQYF. The J gene is TRBJ2-7, the V gene TRBV7-9, with 7 bases lining up with TRBD1. The CDR3 length is 13 residues. Germline-derived CDR1 and CDR2 are SEHNR and FQNEAQ (reference sequence). V lost 4 bases, J lost 1 base, and 1 base stayed unmatched.

The genes are TRBV13 and TRBJ2-1; 9 nucleotides align to TRBD1. V was clipped by 4 bases and J by 8 bases; unmatched bases: 15. CDR3 size: 17 residues. CDR1 is PRHDT, CDR2 FYEKMQ, per germline (reference sequence). Here the CDR3 DNA reads TGTGCCAGCAGCTCCCGCTCGACTTCCGGGACAGGGCATGAGCAGTTCTTC. Translating gives CASSSRSTSGTGHEQFF.

A few counts support this clonotype. The chain has TRBV24-1 and TRBJ2-2; 7 bases are a match to TRBD1. This CDR3 spans 14 amino acids. Germline V lookup: CDR1 KGHDR, CDR2 SFDVKD. V shed 0 bases and J 7 bases; nucleotides not matched to a gene: 1. CDR3 protein: CATSDLRDSGELFF. CDR3 DNA: TGTGCCACCAGTGATTTGCGGGACAGCGGGGAGCTGTTTTTT.

This clonotype was observed many times. The chain is built from TRBV21-1 and TRBJ1-2. TRBV21-1 is listed as a pseudogene. CDR3 length equals 14 residues. DNA for the CDR3: TGTGCCAGCAGCAAAGGCCCAGGTGGAGATGGCTACACCTTC. This encodes CASSKGPGGDGYTF.

J is TRBJ1-1 and V is TRBV3-1, with D hard to call. This CDR3 is 12 amino acids long. Germline-derived CDR1 and CDR2 are LGHDT and YNNKEL (reference sequence). Trimming took off 0 bases at V and 6 bases at J, with 5 bases between the two ends. CDR3 nucleotides: TGTGCCAGCAGCCAAGATCCCGCTGAAGCTTTCTTT. It specifies CASSQDPAEAFF. The entire variable domain, with the rest obtained from reference TRBV3-1 and TRBJ1-1, is as follows: DTAVSQTPKYLVTQMGNDKSIKCEQNLGHDTMYWYKQDSKKFLKIMFSYNNKELIINETVPNRFSPKSPDKAHLNLHINSLELGDSAVYFCASSQDPAEAFFGQGTRLTVV.